The 31 T cell receptor beta chains presented below share a single source sample, sequenced in a study of patients and donors after allogeneic stem cell transplantation. TCRdb fed the RT-PCR reads into MiXCR, producing one record per CDR3 protein. The table shows approximately 150,000 distinct CDR3 sequences, with 37% occurring only once. Sequenced input: blood, either unsorted or a sorted T cell fraction (not recorded which). The receptor set was obtained from a human donor who was either an allogeneic HSCT recipient or a stem cell or donor lymphocyte infusion donor (not recorded which). It is not recorded whose cells these are; they may come from a transplant donor.

This chain uses TRBV5-1 with TRBJ2-5; D unclear. V was cut by 2 bases and J by 5 bases, with 10 bases left in between. The V gene's germline CDR1 is SGHRS and CDR2 YFSETQ. The CDR3 runs 13 residues. CDR3 DNA sequence: TGCGCCAGCAGCTTAGTCGGTTTGGAGACCCAGTACTTC. Translated, it gives CASSLVGLETQYF.

The gene calls are TRBV29-1 and TRBJ2-7, with no clear D. The CDR3 sequence is 12 residues long. Between the trimmed V and J ends, which lost 6 bases and 6 bases, there was a span of 15 bases. The germline V gene has CDR1 SQVTM and CDR2 ANQGSEA. The CDR3 coding sequence is TGCAGCGTCAAGGATTCGAGGAGCGAGCAGTACTTC. Residues: CSVKDSRSEQYF.

The chain recombines TRBV12-3 or TRBV12-4 with TRBJ1-3; D is uncertain. This CDR3 comprises 14 residues. The V end lost 2 bases, the J end lost 0 bases, and 5 bases lay between the germline ends. Written as DNA, the CDR3 is TGTGCCAGCAGTTTAACCTTCTCTGGAAACACCATATATTTT. Translating gives CASSLTFSGNTIYF.

This clonotype has only one observation. V gene TRBV14 combines with J gene TRBJ2-1; unclear D gene. From germline, CDR1 is SGHDN and CDR2 FVKESK. V lost 0 bases to trimming and J lost 6 bases, with 9 bases between them. The CDR3 extends over 14 amino acids. The DNA for the CDR3 is TGTGCCAGCAGCCAAGATCTTCTCCCCAATGAGCAGTTCTTC. Translation: CASSQDLLPNEQFF.

This clonotype has more than one count but fewer than ten. V is TRBV5-1 and J is TRBJ1-1, with 8 bases that match TRBD1. This CDR3 spans 16 amino acids. The junction had 7 bases not matched to a gene; V was cut back by 1 base and J by 2 bases. Germline V CDR1 and CDR2: SGHRS, YFSETQ. CDR3 in DNA: TGCGCCAGCAGCTTGTCTCAGGGGGCCCCAAACACTGAAGCTTTCTTT. It translates to CASSLSQGAPNTEAFF.

This clonotype was seen only a few times. The J gene is TRBJ1-1, the V gene TRBV20-1, with D hard to call. This CDR3 spans 11 amino acids. V was pared by 0 bases and J by 3 bases, with 2 bases between. In germline, CDR1 is DFQATT, CDR2 SNEGSKA (reference sequence). The CDR3 region has the DNA TGCAGTGCTAGAGAGGACACTGAAGCTTTCTTT. Its protein product is CSAREDTEAFF.

In this sample, this clonotype turned up many times. The genes are TRBV20-1 and TRBJ2-1; tentatively, D is TRBD2 (6 bases). The CDR3 totals 14 residues. Germline V gene data show CDR1 as DFQATT and CDR2 as SNEGSKA (reference sequence). The V gene lost 6 bases and the J gene lost 0 bases, with 12 bases spanning the gap. The CDR3 DNA reads TGCAGTGCGGAGCTAGCGAGCTCCTACAATGAGCAGTTCTTC. This gives the protein CSAELASSYNEQFF.

This clonotype was observed at least ten times. This chain connects TRBV6-5 to TRBJ1-2; D remains unclear. Germline lookup yields CDR1 MNHEY and CDR2 SVGAGI. There are 14 residues in the CDR3. Trimming removed 0 bases at V and 7 bases at J, with 12 bases between. CDR3 bases: TGTGCCAGCAGTTACTCAACGGCGACGGTTGGCTACACCTTC. Amino acid sequence: CASSYSTATVGYTF.

The chain couples TRBV7-8 to TRBJ2-5; maybe TRBD2 (6 bases). Looked up from germline, CDR1 is SGHVS and CDR2 is FQNEAQ. The ends were cut back, 7 bases at V and 4 bases at J, with 19 bases in the middle. The CDR3 contains 15 residues. CDR3 loop: CASMSRRLVGETQYF. CDR3 nucleotides: TGTGCCAGCATGTCGAGGAGACTAGTTGGAGAGACCCAGTACTTC.

This clonotype occurred many times. The genes are TRBV12-3 or TRBV12-4 and TRBJ2-5, with a weak D call TRBD2 (6 bases). V was trimmed by 5 bases and J by 1 base, leaving 14 bases between them. The CDR3 has 15 amino acids. CDR3 coding DNA: TGTGCCAGCAGTCCGGGGGAAGGTGGCCAAGAGACCCAGTACTTC. It yields the protein CASSPGEGGQETQYF.

The chain links TRBV12-3 or TRBV12-4 to TRBJ1-5, with a possible D match to TRBD1 (5 bases). The CDR3 covers 13 residues. V lost 2 bases to trimming and J lost 5 bases, with 7 bases between them. The CDR3 nucleotides read TGTGCCAGCAGTTTATTAGGGGATCAGCCCCAGCATTTT. Its translation: CASSLLGDQPQHF.

This chain uses TRBV7-3 with TRBJ1-2, with D perhaps TRBD1 (5 bases). Germline V CDR1 and CDR2: SGHTA, FQGTGA. V gave up 4 bases and J gave up 7 bases, with 19 bases separating them. The CDR3 loop spans 15 amino acids. CDR3: CASSSHSTGPSGYTF. In DNA form, the CDR3 reads TGTGCCAGCAGCTCCCACTCTACGGGGCCCTCTGGCTACACCTTC.

The rearrangement uses TRBV4-2 and TRBJ2-7; tentatively, D is TRBD1 (6 bases). Germline CDR1 reads LGHNA; CDR2 reads YNFKEQ. Trimming took off 0 bases at V and 0 bases at J, with 9 bases between the two ends. The CDR3 runs 15 residues. CDR3 DNA: TGTGCCAGCAGCCAAGAGGGGGCCCCCTCCTACGAGCAGTACTTC. It yields the protein CASSQEGAPSYEQYF.

This clonotype was picked up a small number of times. The V gene is TRBV10-3, the J gene TRBJ1-1; no clear D gene. The CDR3 is 14 residues long. The ends were cut back, 6 bases at V and 7 bases at J, with 18 bases in the middle. Germline-derived CDR1 and CDR2 are ENHRY and SYGVKD. The CDR3 DNA sequence: TGTGCCATCAGAAGTCGAGGGCTCCCTGATGAAGCTTTCTTT. It yields the protein CAIRSRGLPDEAFF.

This clonotype has a handful of counts. The chain employs TRBV7-9 and TRBJ1-2; maybe TRBD1 (6 bases). V lost 4 bases, J lost 5 bases, and 11 bases lay in between. CDR3 size: 13 residues. Germline V gene sequence: CDR1 SEHNR, CDR2 FQNEAQ (reference sequence). This CDR3 reads CASSYGTPYGYTF. CDR3 DNA: TGTGCCAGCAGCTACGGGACACCTTATGGCTACACCTTC.

In this sample, this clonotype turned up a few times. This chain connects TRBV5-1 to TRBJ1-2; D ambiguous. Deletions cut 0 bases from V and 5 bases from J, with 14 bases between. Germline V gives CDR1 SGHRS, CDR2 YFSETQ. CDR3 length equals 15 residues. This CDR3 reads CASSLAVHRGYGYTF. CDR3 nucleotides: TGCGCCAGCAGCTTGGCGGTTCACCGGGGATATGGCTACACCTTC.

The J gene is TRBJ2-1, the V gene TRBV12-3 or TRBV12-4; maybe TRBD2 (5 bases). This CDR3 comprises 14 residues. Deletions cut 3 bases from V and 4 bases from J, with 10 bases between. This CDR3 is CASSFGRGYNEQFF. In nucleotides, the CDR3 is TGTGCCAGCAGTTTTGGCCGCGGGTACAATGAGCAGTTCTTC.

This clonotype was counted only a few times. The chain links TRBV12-3 or TRBV12-4 to TRBJ1-2; no reliable D call. This CDR3 has 12 residues. V shed 8 bases and J shed 7 bases, with 14 bases lying between them. CDR3 amino acids: CASGEGTFGYTF. In nucleotides, the CDR3 is TGTGCCAGCGGGGAAGGCACCTTTGGCTACACCTTC.

V gene TRBV6-5 combines with J gene TRBJ2-2; D gene uncertain. Germline V gives CDR1 MNHEY, CDR2 SVGAGI. Trimming took 6 bases from V and 3 from J, leaving 14 bases between them. The length of the CDR3 is 15 residues. CDR3: CASSRRLKDTGELFF. The CDR3 bases are TGTGCCAGCAGCCGCCGACTGAAGGACACCGGGGAGCTGTTTTTT.

The genes are TRBV5-1 and TRBJ2-1, with 7 positions matching TRBD2. Germline V gene sequence: CDR1 SGHRS, CDR2 YFSETQ. V was pared by 4 bases and J by 2 bases, with 9 bases of the junction left unmatched. The CDR3 consists of 16 residues. The CDR3 DNA reads TGCGCCAGCAGCCACGATGGGGAGGGCACCTACAATGAGCAGTTCTTC. Its protein is CASSHDGEGTYNEQFF. The full variable domain, with the rest looked up from reference TRBV5-1 and TRBJ2-1, is KAGVTQTPRYLIKTRGQQVTLSCSPISGHRSVSWYQQTPGQGLQFLFEYFSETQRNKGNFPGRFSGRQFSNSRSEMNVSTLELGDSALYLCASSHDGEGTYNEQFFGPGTRLTVL.

Only a few counts were recorded for this clonotype. J is TRBJ1-1 and V is TRBV5-1; perhaps TRBD1 as D (5 bases). Trimming cost V 4 bases and J 0 bases, with 16 bases left between them. CDR1 and CDR2 (germline): SGHRS, YFSETQ. The CDR3 extends over 16 amino acids. The CDR3 nucleotides read TGCGCCAGCAGCCAGTGGGCGGACAAGATGAACACTGAAGCTTTCTTT. Its protein product is CASSQWADKMNTEAFF. The full variable domain, rest sourced from reference TRBV5-1 and TRBJ1-1, is KAGVTQTPRYLIKTRGQQVTLSCSPISGHRSVSWYQQTPGQGLQFLFEYFSETQRNKGNFPGRFSGRQFSNSRSEMNVSTLELGDSALYLCASSQWADKMNTEAFFGQGTRLTVV.

The chain joins TRBV13 to TRBJ2-3; D remains ambiguous. V was shortened by 6 bases and J by 2 bases, with 18 bases between the two germline ends. This CDR3 is built from 16 residues. The V gene's germline CDR1 is PRHDT and CDR2 FYEKMQ (reference sequence). CDR3 DNA sequence: TGTGCCAGCAGTTTGCGGCAGAGACTCTCCACAGATACGCAGTATTTT. Translating gives CASSLRQRLSTDTQYF.

This clonotype was counted only a few times. The chain couples TRBV5-1 to TRBJ1-1, with 7 positions matching TRBD1. The CDR3 contains 16 residues. After removal of 0 bases from V and 0 bases from J, the junction contained 5 bases not matched to a gene. Germline V gives CDR1 SGHRS, CDR2 YFSETQ. The CDR3, as DNA: TGCGCCAGCAGCTTGGCCTCAGGGGGGATGAACACTGAAGCTTTCTTT. Translated, it gives CASSLASGGMNTEAFF.

V gene TRBV29-1 combines with J gene TRBJ1-2, with no clear D. Between the trimmed V and J ends, which lost 3 bases and 0 bases, there was a span of 8 bases. Germline CDR1 is SQVTM and CDR2 is ANQGSEA. CDR3 length equals 13 residues. Written as DNA, the CDR3 is TGCAGCGTTGACTCCAGCTCTAACTATGGCTACACCTTC. Its translation: CSVDSSSNYGYTF.

This clonotype has more than one count but fewer than ten. The chain is built from TRBV24-1 and TRBJ1-2, with TRBD1 identical over 7 bases. Germline V lookup: CDR1 KGHDR, CDR2 SFDVKD. Germline trimming cut 3 bases from V and 4 bases from J; bases unmatched to any gene: 7. CDR3 length equals 15 residues. CDR3 coding DNA: TGTGCCACCAGTGATGGGGTTACAGGGGCCTATGGCTACACCTTC. Its protein is CATSDGVTGAYGYTF.

The chain recombines TRBV7-8 with TRBJ1-2; D gene unclear. The CDR3 covers 13 residues. In germline, CDR1 is SGHVS, CDR2 FQNEAQ. Trimming removed 4 bases at V and 7 bases at J, with 13 bases between. DNA of the CDR3: TGTGCCAGCAGCTCCCCCGGGCCCGGTGGCTACACCTTC. This translates into CASSSPGPGGYTF. The full variable domain, in which reference TRBV7-8 and TRBJ1-2 provide the parts outside the CDR3, is GAGVSQSPRYKVAKRGQDVALRCDPISGHVSLFWYQQALGQGPEFLTYFQNEAQLDKSGLPSDRFFAERPEGSVSTLKIQRTQQEDSAVYLCASSSPGPGGYTFGSGTRLTVV.

The genes are TRBV28 and TRBJ1-3, with TRBD1 matching 7 bases. The CDR3 runs to 14 residues. The trim removed 6 bases at V and 4 bases at J, leaving 6 bases unmatched. Germline V lookup: CDR1 MDHEN, CDR2 SYDVKM. The CDR3 is CASRRDSVGNTIYF. The CDR3, as DNA: TGTGCCAGCAGACGGGACAGTGTCGGAAACACCATATATTTT. The full variable domain, its missing parts supplied by reference TRBV28 and TRBJ1-3, is DVKVTQSSRYLVKRTGEKVFLECVQDMDHENMFWYRQDPGLGLRLIYFSYDVKMKEKGDIPEGYSVSREKKERFSLILESASTNQTSMYLCASRRDSVGNTIYFGEGSWLTVV.

This clonotype was recorded a few times. This sequence joins TRBV4-3 and TRBJ2-7, with TRBD1 matching 8 bases. The V segment lost 0 bases and the J segment 2 bases; nucleotides outside the gene matches: 6. The CDR3 has 16 amino acids. The germline gives CDR1 LGHNA, CDR2 YSLEER. The chain's CDR3 is CASSQERTGNPYEQYF. CDR3 nucleotide sequence: TGCGCCAGCAGCCAAGAAAGGACAGGGAACCCCTACGAGCAGTACTTC.

There are a few counts of this clonotype. This chain connects TRBV10-3 to TRBJ2-7, with D perhaps being TRBD1 or TRBD2 (6 bases each). This CDR3 comprises 17 residues. V lost 0 bases to trimming and J lost 3 bases, with 18 bases between them. Looked up from germline, CDR1 is ENHRY and CDR2 is SYGVKD. CDR3 region: CAISESWRGTNLYEQYF. As DNA, the CDR3 is TGTGCCATCAGTGAGTCATGGAGGGGGACAAACCTCTACGAGCAGTACTTC.

The genes are TRBV20-1 and TRBJ2-7; D not certain. Trimming stripped 6 bases from V and 2 bases from J, with 11 bases between. CDR1 and CDR2 (germline): DFQATT, SNEGSKA (reference sequence). CDR3 length: 12 residues. The CDR3 loop is CSAKGYPYEQYF. The CDR3 DNA reads as TGCAGTGCCAAGGGTTACCCCTACGAGCAGTACTTC.

V usage is TRBV6-5 and J usage is TRBJ2-7; D unresolved. CDR3 length equals 13 residues. V was clipped by 0 bases and J by 5 bases, with 8 bases between them. Germline CDR1 and CDR2: MNHEY and SVGAGI. This chain's CDR3 is CASSYSIGDEQYV. In DNA form, the CDR3 reads TGTGCCAGCAGTTACTCGATTGGTGACGAGCAGTACGTC.